What follows describes a single T cell receptor beta chain. The antigen remains unidentified. These data are taken from a study of T cell repertoires in aging, cancer and after chemotherapy. Study overall: The whole study produced a dataset of millions of TCR reads.

The study's findings and limits: No conclusions about immunological memory after chemotherapy can be drawn from the repertoire data.

Germline V gene data show CDR1 as SGHVS and CDR2 as FNYEAQ. The length of the CDR3 is 13 residues. The V and J ends lost 5 bases and 5 bases, in that order; junction bases with no gene match: 3. Amplification of TCR beta used genomic DNA extracted from peripheral blood. A mixed TRB-A/B primer pool amplified rearranged TRB by multiplex touch-down PCR. Via MiXCR, TCRdb re-called the multiplex PCR reads, giving one row per CDR3 protein. The table lists 9,400 or so distinct CDR3 sequences, about two fifths of them singletons. V usage is TRBV7-6 and J usage is TRBJ1-2; the match to TRBD1 covers 9 bases. The sequence was obtained from a human donor in good health. Sequenced material: blood. In DNA, the CDR3 is TGTGCCAGCAGCACGGGACAGGGATATGGCTACACCTTC. Translation: CASSTGQGYGYTF.